This TCR beta chain comes out of a study of T-cell reconstitution after alpha-beta-depleted transplantation in children. Broader study findings: As was reported, about two months after transplant, alpha-beta T cells came from several hundred expanded graft clones.

Concerning this clonotype itself: Antigen unknown.

Unique molecular identifiers were incorporated when the TCRbeta library was constructed. TCRdb reanalysed the PCR reads using MiXCR and keeps one entry per CDR3 protein. The sample contains just over 950,000 distinct CDR3 sequences, less than 30% of which appear only once. Germline V CDR1 and CDR2: SGHAT, FQDESV (reference sequence). CDR3 length: 18 residues. The trim removed 5 bases at V and 2 bases at J, leaving 15 bases unmatched. The V and J genes are TRBV11-1 and TRBJ2-5; the match to TRBD1 covers 9 bases. This sequence was found in a boy younger than two who had a stem cell transplant for SCID, so the T cells may come from the graft donor. Here the sequenced sample was PBMCs, mostly from graft donor cells, taken 360 days after TCRalphabeta/CD19-depleted stem cell transplant. The CDR3 sequence is CASSRGQGRSGVQETQYF. Here the CDR3 DNA reads TGTGCCAGCAGCCGGGGACAGGGAAGGAGCGGGGTACAAGAGACCCAGTACTTC. The whole variable domain, remainder taken from reference TRBV11-1 and TRBJ2-5, is EAEVAQSPRYKITEKSQAVAFWCDPISGHATLYWYRQILGQGPELLVQFQDESVVDDSQLPKDRFSAERLKGVDSTLKIQPAELGDSAMYLCASSRGQGRSGVQETQYFGPGTRLLVL.